The clone carrying this T cell receptor (beta chain) came up many times. CDR1 is GTSNPN, CDR2 SVGIG, per germline (reference sequence). The CDR3 length is 13 residues. Losses at the gene ends were 2 bases for V and 4 bases for J; bases not matched to a gene: 2. RNA transcripts served as the template for amplifying TCR beta CDR3 regions. TCR CDR3 regions were first amplified by RT-PCR with HTBI primers. TCRdb ran MiXCR on the multiplex PCR reads and lists one entry per CDR3 protein. The data hold 600,000 or so distinct CDR3 sequences, with about 14% observed a single time. The record originates from a study of T cells in Graves' hyperthyroidism and ophthalmopathy.

What was sequenced was blood. The clonotype originates from a woman between 45 and 60 years old with Graves' ophthalmopathy. The rearrangement joins TRBV30 to TRBJ2-3; 8 bases match TRBD2. The CDR3 sequence: CAWSSGSSDTQYF. The CDR3 DNA reads TGTGCCTGGAGTAGCGGGAGTTCAGATACGCAGTATTTT.